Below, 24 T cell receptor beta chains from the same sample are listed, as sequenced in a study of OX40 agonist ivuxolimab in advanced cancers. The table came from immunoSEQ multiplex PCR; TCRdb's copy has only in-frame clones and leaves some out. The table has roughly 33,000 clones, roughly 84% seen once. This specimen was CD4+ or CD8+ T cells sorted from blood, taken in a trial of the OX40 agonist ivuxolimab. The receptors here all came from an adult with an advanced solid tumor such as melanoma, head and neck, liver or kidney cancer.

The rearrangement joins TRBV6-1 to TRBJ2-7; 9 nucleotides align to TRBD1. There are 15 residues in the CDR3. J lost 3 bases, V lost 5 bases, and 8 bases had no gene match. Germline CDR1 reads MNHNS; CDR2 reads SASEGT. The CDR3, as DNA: TGTGCCAGCAGTCTAACCGGGACAGGGAACTACGAGCAGTACTTC. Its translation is CASSLTGTGNYEQYF.

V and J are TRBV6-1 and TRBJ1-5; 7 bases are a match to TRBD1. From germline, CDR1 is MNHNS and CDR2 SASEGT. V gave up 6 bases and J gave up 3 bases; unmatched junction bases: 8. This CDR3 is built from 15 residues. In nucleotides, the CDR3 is TGTGCCAGCAGGGGCGGACAGGTCTACAATCAGCCCCAGCATTTT. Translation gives CASRGGQVYNQPQHF.

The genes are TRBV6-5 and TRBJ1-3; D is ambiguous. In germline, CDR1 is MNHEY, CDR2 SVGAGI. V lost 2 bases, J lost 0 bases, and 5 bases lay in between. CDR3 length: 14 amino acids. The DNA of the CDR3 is TGTGCCAGCAGTTACGGCGGCTCTGGAAACACCATATATTTT. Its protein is CASSYGGSGNTIYF.

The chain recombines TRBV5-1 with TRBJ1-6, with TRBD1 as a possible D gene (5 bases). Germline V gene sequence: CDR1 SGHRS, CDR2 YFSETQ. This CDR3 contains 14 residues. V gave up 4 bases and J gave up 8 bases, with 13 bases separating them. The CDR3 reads CASSTGQIDSPLHF. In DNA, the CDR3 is TGCGCCAGCAGCACGGGGCAGATAGATTCACCCCTCCACTTT. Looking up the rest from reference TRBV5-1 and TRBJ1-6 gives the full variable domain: KAGVTQTPRYLIKTRGQQVTLSCSPISGHRSVSWYQQTPGQGLQFLFEYFSETQRNKGNFPGRFSGRQFSNSRSEMNVSTLELGDSALYLCASSTGQIDSPLHFGNGTRLTVT.

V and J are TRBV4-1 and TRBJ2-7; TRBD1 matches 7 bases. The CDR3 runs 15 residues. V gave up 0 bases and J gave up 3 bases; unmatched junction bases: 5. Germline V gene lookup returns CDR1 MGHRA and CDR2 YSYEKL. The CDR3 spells CASSQETGRSYEQYF. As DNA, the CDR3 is TGCGCCAGCAGCCAAGAGACAGGGAGAAGCTACGAGCAGTACTTC.

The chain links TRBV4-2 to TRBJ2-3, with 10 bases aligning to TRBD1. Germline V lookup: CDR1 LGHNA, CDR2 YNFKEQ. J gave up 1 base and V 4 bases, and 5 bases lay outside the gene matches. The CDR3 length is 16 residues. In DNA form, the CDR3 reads TGTGCCAGCAGCCCCTCCGGACAGGGGGGCACAGATACGCAGTATTTT. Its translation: CASSPSGQGGTDTQYF.

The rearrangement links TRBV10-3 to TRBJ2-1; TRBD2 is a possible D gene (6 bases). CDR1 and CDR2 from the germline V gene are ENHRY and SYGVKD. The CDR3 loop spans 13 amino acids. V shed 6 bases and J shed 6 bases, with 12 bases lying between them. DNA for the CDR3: TGTGCCATCAGGGAGGGTTCGGGCAATGAGCAGTTCTTC. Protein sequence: CAIREGSGNEQFF.

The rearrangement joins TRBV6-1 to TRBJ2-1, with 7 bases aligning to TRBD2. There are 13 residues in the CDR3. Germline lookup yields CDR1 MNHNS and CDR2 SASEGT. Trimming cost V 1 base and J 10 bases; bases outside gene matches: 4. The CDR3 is CASSEGTRREQFF. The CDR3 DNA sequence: TGTGCCAGCAGTGAAGGGACTAGGCGGGAGCAGTTCTTC.

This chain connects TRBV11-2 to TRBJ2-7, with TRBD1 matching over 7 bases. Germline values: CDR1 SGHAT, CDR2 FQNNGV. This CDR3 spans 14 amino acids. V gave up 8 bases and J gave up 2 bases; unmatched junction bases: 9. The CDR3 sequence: CASHRQGGTYEQYF. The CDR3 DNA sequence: TGTGCCAGCCACCGACAGGGCGGCACCTACGAGCAGTACTTC.

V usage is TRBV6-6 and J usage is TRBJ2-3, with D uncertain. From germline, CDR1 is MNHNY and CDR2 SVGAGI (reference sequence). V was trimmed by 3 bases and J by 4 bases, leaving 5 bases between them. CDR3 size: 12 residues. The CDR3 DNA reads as TGTGCCAGCAGTTATATTTCAGATACGCAGTATTTT. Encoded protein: CASSYISDTQYF.

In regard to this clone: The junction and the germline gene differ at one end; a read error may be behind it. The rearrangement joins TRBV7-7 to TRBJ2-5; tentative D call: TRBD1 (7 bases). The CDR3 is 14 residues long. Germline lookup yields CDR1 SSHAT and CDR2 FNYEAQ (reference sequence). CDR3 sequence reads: CASSPTGTQETQYF. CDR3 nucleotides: TGTGCTAGCAGCCCGACAGGGACTCAAGAGACCCAGTACTTC.

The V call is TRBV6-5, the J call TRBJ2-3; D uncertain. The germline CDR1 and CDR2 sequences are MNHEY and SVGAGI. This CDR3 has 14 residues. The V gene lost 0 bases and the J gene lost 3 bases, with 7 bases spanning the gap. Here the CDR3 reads CASSYSDRTDTQYF. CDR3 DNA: TGTGCCAGCAGTTACTCCGACCGAACAGATACGCAGTATTTT.

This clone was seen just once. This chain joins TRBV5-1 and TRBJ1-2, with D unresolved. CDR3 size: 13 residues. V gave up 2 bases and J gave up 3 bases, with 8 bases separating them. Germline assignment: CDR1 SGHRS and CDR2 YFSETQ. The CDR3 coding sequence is TGCGCCAGCAGCTTCCCGACTGACTATGGCTACACCTTC. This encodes CASSFPTDYGYTF.

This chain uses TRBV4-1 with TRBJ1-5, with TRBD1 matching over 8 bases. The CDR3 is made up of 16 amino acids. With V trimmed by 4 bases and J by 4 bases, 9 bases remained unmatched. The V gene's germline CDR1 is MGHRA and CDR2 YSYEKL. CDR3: CASSPEGQGRNQPQHF. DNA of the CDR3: TGCGCCAGCAGCCCGGAAGGACAGGGAAGGAATCAGCCCCAGCATTTT.

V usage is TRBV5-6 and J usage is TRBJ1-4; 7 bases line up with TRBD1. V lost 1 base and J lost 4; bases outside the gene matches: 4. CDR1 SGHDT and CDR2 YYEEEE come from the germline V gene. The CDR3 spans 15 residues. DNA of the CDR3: TGTGCCAGCAGCTTGCGACAGGGATATAATGAAAAACTGTTTTTT. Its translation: CASSLRQGYNEKLFF.

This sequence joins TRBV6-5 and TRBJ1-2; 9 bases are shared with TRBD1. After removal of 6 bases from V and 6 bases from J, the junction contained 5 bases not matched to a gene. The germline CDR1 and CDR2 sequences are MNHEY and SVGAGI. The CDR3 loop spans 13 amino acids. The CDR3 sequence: CASRGTGQNGYTF. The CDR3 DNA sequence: TGTGCCAGCAGGGGGACAGGGCAAAATGGCTACACCTTC.

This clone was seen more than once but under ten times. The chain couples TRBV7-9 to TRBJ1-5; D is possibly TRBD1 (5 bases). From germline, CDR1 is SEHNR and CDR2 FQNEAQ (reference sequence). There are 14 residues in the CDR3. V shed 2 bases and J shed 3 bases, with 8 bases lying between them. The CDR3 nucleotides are TGTGCCAGCAGCTTATTAGGGGACAATCAGCCCCAGCATTTT. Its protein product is CASSLLGDNQPQHF.

CDR3 DNA sequence: TGTGCCATCAGTGCAGGGTACGCGACAGATACGCAGTATTTT. It codes for CAISAGYATDTQYF. The chain is built from TRBV10-3 and TRBJ2-3; possibly TRBD1 for D (5 bases). Trimming pared 4 bases from V and 3 bases from J, leaving 11 bases between. This CDR3 is 14 amino acids long. Germline CDR1 ENHRY, CDR2 SYGVKD.

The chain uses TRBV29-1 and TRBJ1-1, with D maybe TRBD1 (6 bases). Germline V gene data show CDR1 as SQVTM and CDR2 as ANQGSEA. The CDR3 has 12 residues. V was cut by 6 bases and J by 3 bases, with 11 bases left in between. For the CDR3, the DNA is TGCAGCGTGATACAGGGAGACACTGAAGCTTTCTTT. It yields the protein CSVIQGDTEAFF.

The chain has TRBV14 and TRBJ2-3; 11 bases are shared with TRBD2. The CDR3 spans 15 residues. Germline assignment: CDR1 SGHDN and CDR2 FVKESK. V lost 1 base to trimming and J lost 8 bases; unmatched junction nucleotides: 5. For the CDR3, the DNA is TGTGCCAGCAGCCAAGCCGGGACTAGCGGCGTTACGCAGTATTTT. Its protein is CASSQAGTSGVTQYF.

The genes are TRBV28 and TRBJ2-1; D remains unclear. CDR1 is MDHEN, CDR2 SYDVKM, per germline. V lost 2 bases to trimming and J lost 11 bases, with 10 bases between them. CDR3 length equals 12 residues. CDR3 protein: CASSLRLHQQFF. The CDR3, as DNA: TGTGCCAGCAGTTTACGTCTTCACCAGCAGTTCTTC.

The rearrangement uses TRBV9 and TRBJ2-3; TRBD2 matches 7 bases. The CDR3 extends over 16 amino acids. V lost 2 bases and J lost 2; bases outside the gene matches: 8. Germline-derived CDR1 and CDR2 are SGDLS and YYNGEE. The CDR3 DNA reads TGTGCCAGCAGCGTCATAGCGGGCGCCCTCACAGATACGCAGTATTTT. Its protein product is CASSVIAGALTDTQYF.

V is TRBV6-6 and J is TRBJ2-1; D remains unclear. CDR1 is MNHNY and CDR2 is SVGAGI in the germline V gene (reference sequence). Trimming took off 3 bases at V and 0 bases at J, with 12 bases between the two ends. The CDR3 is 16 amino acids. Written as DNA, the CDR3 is TGTGCCAGCAGTTATGTAGCAGTCAGCTCCTACAATGAGCAGTTCTTC. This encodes CASSYVAVSSYNEQFF.

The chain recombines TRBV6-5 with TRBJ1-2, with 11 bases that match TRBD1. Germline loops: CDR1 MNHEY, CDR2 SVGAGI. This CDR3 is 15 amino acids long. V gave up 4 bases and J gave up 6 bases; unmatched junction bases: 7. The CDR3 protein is CASSSRTGGANGYTF. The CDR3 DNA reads TGTGCCAGCAGTTCAAGGACAGGGGGCGCCAATGGCTACACCTTC.